The rows below give T cell receptor beta chains drawn from one sample of a study of shared clonotypes between healthy human individuals. The repertoire was sequenced with immunoSEQ multiplex PCR; TCRdb's copy has only in-frame clones and lacks some. The data contain more than 850,000 clones, 75% to 80% of them singletons. Sequencing input: memory CD4+ T cells from PBMCs. The origin of the receptors is a man younger than 35 in good health. Some clones in this sample may be carry-over from other donors' samples. CDR3s include the opening cysteine and the closing phenylalanine or tryptophan. A D gene is named only where the DNA matches it firmly. Only some rows state a clone size, as once, few, many or a class for expanded clones.

d_call,clone_size,j_call,v_call,cdr3_nt,cdr3_aa
-,-,TRBJ1-5,TRBV25-1,TGTGCCAGCAGTGCCCCGGGACAGCCCCAGCATTTT,CASSAPGQPQHF
-,-,TRBJ1-2,TRBV21-1,TGTGCCAGCAAAAACCCGGGACAGGGGGTCACTAACTATGGCTACACCTTC,CASKNPGQGVTNYGYTF
TRBD2,-,TRBJ2-1,TRBV28,TGTGCCAGCAGTTTAAGGGGCGGGAGCTCCTACAATGAGCAGTTCTTC,CASSLRGGSSYNEQFF
TRBD1,-,TRBJ2-7,TRBV5-1,TGCGCCAGCAGCCCGACAGGGACCCCCTACGAGCAGTACTTC,CASSPTGTPYEQYF
-,few,TRBJ2-1,TRBV7-2,TGTGCCAGCAGCCCGAACCGCCGGGACATTGAGCAGTTCTTC,CASSPNRRDIEQFF
-,many,TRBJ1-1,TRBV11-1,TGTGCCAGCAGCCCTGGCGGTAGGGCGGGCGACACTGAAGCTTTCTTT,CASSPGGRAGDTEAFF
-,-,TRBJ2-1,TRBV6-5,TGTGCCAGCAAGGGCTCCTACAATGAGCAGTTCTTC,CASKGSYNEQFF
-,-,TRBJ1-4,TRBV29-1,TGCAGCGTCGGGGGGGGGTCCAAACCTAATGAAAAACTGTTTTTT,CSVGGGSKPNEKLFF
-,-,TRBJ2-7,TRBV9,TGTGCCAGCAGCGTAGCTACAGGGTACGAGCAGTACTTC,CASSVATGYEQYF
-,-,TRBJ1-5,TRBV7-2,TGTGCCAGCAGCTTTGAGGGAGGTCGACCCCAGCATTTT,CASSFEGGRPQHF
TRBD1,-,TRBJ2-3,TRBV28,TGTGCCAGCAGCACGTCGGGGACAGGGGATTTCACAGATACGCAGTATTTT,CASSTSGTGDFTDTQYF
-,-,TRBJ2-5,TRBV2,TGTGCCAGCAGCCCCCACGACAGGCAAGAGACCCAGTACTTC,CASSPHDRQETQYF
-,-,TRBJ2-2,TRBV5-1,TGCGCCAGCAGCTTGGCCGAGCGGCTGAACACCGGGGAGCTGTTTTTT,CASSLAERLNTGELFF
-,many,TRBJ1-5,TRBV19,TGTGCCAGTAGCGTCGGGCAGGGAGAGAGACCCCAGCATTTT,CASSVGQGERPQHF
-,-,TRBJ2-2,TRBV29-1,TGCAGCGTTACAGGGTTCACCGGGGAGCTGTTTTTT,CSVTGFTGELFF
-,-,TRBJ2-3,TRBV28,TGTGCCAGCAGAGAAACAGATACGCAGTATTTT,CASRETDTQYF
TRBD1,-,TRBJ1-1,TRBV5-1,TGCGCCAGCAGGGATGGGACAGGACACACTGAAGCTTTCTTT,CASRDGTGHTEAFF
-,once,TRBJ1-2,TRBV4-2,TGTGCCAGCAGCCAAGGTCCCAATCGCCAAGGGGGGACCTTCGGGTCGGTGTACTATGGCTACACCTTC,CASSQGPNRQGGTFGSVYYGYTF
TRBD2,-,TRBJ2-7,TRBV10-2,TGCGCCAGCAGTGGCGGGGGGCGCAACGGCGAGCAGTACTTC,CASSGGGRNGEQYF
TRBD1,-,TRBJ1-2,TRBV6-5,TGTGCCAGCAGTGGCCAGGGGGCGGGTGACTATGGCTACACCTTC,CASSGQGAGDYGYTF
-,-,TRBJ2-3,TRBV18,TGTGCCAGCTCACCACCGACCCGTGCTAGCACAGATACGCAGTATTTT,CASSPPTRASTDTQYF
-,-,TRBJ2-2,TRBV28,TGTGCCAGCAGCCGGGGGACTTTCTACAACGGGGAGCTGTTTTTT,CASSRGTFYNGELFF
TRBD1,-,TRBJ1-1,TRBV18,TGTGCCAGCTCACCACCGGGCAGGGGGGGCACTGAAGCTTTCTTT,CASSPPGRGGTEAFF
TRBD1,-,TRBJ2-7,TRBV27,TGTGCCAGCAGTGCTTGGACAGGGAATGACCCCGAGCAGTACTTC,CASSAWTGNDPEQYF
-,-,TRBJ1-5,TRBV28,TGTGCCAGCAGTTTTGGGCTCCCGACCAATCAGCCCCAGCATTTT,CASSFGLPTNQPQHF
-,-,TRBJ2-3,TRBV29-1,TGCAGCCTCAGCGAAGATATTACGCAGTATTTT,CSLSEDITQYF
-,-,TRBJ2-1,TRBV7-2,TGTGCCAGCAGCTTATATAGCGGCTCGTCCTACAATGAGCAGTTCTTC,CASSLYSGSSYNEQFF
-,once,TRBJ2-1,TRBV14,TGTGCCAGCAGCCAGAAGTGGCGCTACAATGAGCAGTTCTTC,CASSQKWRYNEQFF
-,once,TRBJ1-4,TRBV29-1,TGCAGCGTGCGTTCAGGGAATGTCGGGCGAGGTGAAAAACTGTTTTTT,CSVRSGNVGRGEKLFF
-,many,TRBJ2-1,TRBV4-2,TGTGCCAGCAGCCAAGATAGGGGCTCCTACAATGAGCAGTTCTTC,CASSQDRGSYNEQFF
-,once,TRBJ1-5,TRBV28,TGTGCCAGCAGTCCCCCCCAGCATTTT,CASSPPQHF
TRBD1,-,TRBJ1-1,TRBV5-1,TGCGCCAGCACTTTGGGGGGGACAGGTCTGAGCACTGAAGCTTTCTTT,CASTLGGTGLSTEAFF
TRBD2,-,TRBJ2-7,TRBV5-1,TGCGCCAGCAGCTTGGGGTGGACTAGTGGGTACGAGCAGTACTTC,CASSLGWTSGYEQYF
TRBD2,-,TRBJ2-3,TRBV30,TGTGCCTGGGAGACTAGCGGGACGAATACGCAGTATTTT,CAWETSGTNTQYF
TRBD1,-,TRBJ1-2,TRBV9,TGTGCCAGCAGCTATCGGACAGGGGGCTCGGATGGCTACACCTTC,CASSYRTGGSDGYTF
-,-,TRBJ1-1,TRBV15,TGTGCCAAAAAACAGGGCGGTACTGAAGCTTTCTTT,CAKKQGGTEAFF
-,-,TRBJ2-3,TRBV5-1,TGCGCCAGCAGCCGCTTACTGGGTTCGGCAGATACGCAGTATTTT,CASSRLLGSADTQYF
-,-,TRBJ2-2,TRBV28,TGTGCCAGCAGCCCGAGGAGGACCGGGGAGCTGTTTTTT,CASSPRRTGELFF
-,-,TRBJ1-1,TRBV5-1,TGCGCCAGCAGCACACAGGGGAACACTGAAGCTTTCTTT,CASSTQGNTEAFF
-,-,TRBJ1-2,TRBV30,TGTGTAGGGGGGAACTATGGCTACACCTTC,CVGGNYGYTF
-,-,TRBJ1-1,TRBV5-5,TGTGCCAGCAGCTTTTTAAGGGGGAACACTGAAGCTTTCTTT,CASSFLRGNTEAFF
TRBD2,-,TRBJ2-3,TRBV7-9,TGTGCCAGCAGCTCCGGGACTAGCTATTTCACAGATACGCAGTATTTT,CASSSGTSYFTDTQYF
-,-,TRBJ2-3,TRBV7-8,TGTGCCAGCAGCCATAAAGGTTTCAGGCCCACAGATACGCAGTATTTT,CASSHKGFRPTDTQYF
-,-,TRBJ2-5,TRBV27,TGTGCCAGCAGTCCCGGGTGGGAGAATTGGGAGACCCAGTACTTC,CASSPGWENWETQYF
TRBD1,-,TRBJ2-5,TRBV30,TGTGCCTGCAAGGGGGCAGGTGAGACCCAGTACTTC,CACKGAGETQYF
-,-,TRBJ2-5,TRBV28,TGTGCCAGCAGTTTATCGGGGGCCGGGGGGGAGACCCAGTACTTC,CASSLSGAGGETQYF
TRBD1,-,TRBJ1-1,TRBV7-9,TGTGCCAGCAGCCTGTGGACAGGGAGAGGCACTGAAGCTTTCTTT,CASSLWTGRGTEAFF
-,-,TRBJ1-3,TRBV30,TGTGCCTGGAGTGTAACGGGGACTGGAAACACCATATATTTT,CAWSVTGTGNTIYF